This T cell receptor beta chain was identified in a study of shared clonotypes between healthy human individuals. The CDR3 loop spans 15 amino acids. Trimming removed 4 bases from V and 3 bases from J, with 14 bases in between. Germline lookup yields CDR1 SGHRS and CDR2 YFSETQ. Assay: immunoSEQ multiplex PCR; the TCRdb copy retains only in-frame clones and omits some. The table lists around 640,000 clones, approximately 96% of them singletons, with roughly 0.12% in the top ten. Naive CD8 cells lacked CD45RO and underwent positive selection for CCR7, leaving out terminally differentiated effector memory CD45RA+ cells.

The chain combines TRBV5-1 with TRBJ2-1; D is uncertain. The TCR sequence derives from a woman aged 30 to 39 in good health. Material: naive CD8+ T cells sorted from blood. The CDR3 DNA follows: TGCGCCAGCAGCGGTGAAACTTCCCTCTACAATGAGCAGTTCTTC. As protein: CASSGETSLYNEQFF. Full variable domain (remainder filled in from reference TRBV5-1 and TRBJ2-1): KAGVTQTPRYLIKTRGQQVTLSCSPISGHRSVSWYQQTPGQGLQFLFEYFSETQRNKGNFPGRFSGRQFSNSRSEMNVSTLELGDSALYLCASSGETSLYNEQFFGPGTRLTVL.